Listed below are T cell receptor beta chains from one sample, sequenced in a study of CD8 T cells in ankylosing spondylitis. One entry per CDR3 protein results from TCRdb running MiXCR on the 5' RACE reads. The data contain some 350,000 distinct CDR3 sequences, roughly 14% of them seen just once; the ten biggest clones take up about 1%. Sequenced input: blood, either unsorted or a sorted T cell fraction (not recorded which). Source of these receptors: a male donor with ankylosing spondylitis or in good health (not recorded which). Both conserved end residues are part of each CDR3. The order of the fields is J gene, clone size, D gene, V gene, CDR3 DNA, CDR3 protein. A D gene is named only where the DNA matches it firmly. Clone size appears in some rows only: once, few, many, or a class for an expanded clone.

J: TRBJ2-5; size: NA; D: TRBD2; V: TRBV7-2; DNA: TGTGCCAGCAGCTCCAATCTAGCGGGGGGCTCCCAGTACTTC; CDR3: CASSSNLAGGSQYF
J: TRBJ1-3; size: many; D: NA; V: TRBV12-3/TRBV12-4; DNA: TGTGCCAGCAGTTTCCGTAAGGGTGGTGGAAACACCATATATTTT; CDR3: CASSFRKGGGNTIYF
J: TRBJ2-3; size: many; D: NA; V: TRBV12-3/TRBV12-4; DNA: TGTGCCAGCAGTTTAGCGTCTAGCACAGATACGCAGTATTTT; CDR3: CASSLASSTDTQYF
J: TRBJ2-2; size: few; D: NA; V: TRBV20-1; DNA: TGCAGTGCTCAGGATTTCTTGAGGGGGGCGGGCACCGGGGAGCTGTTTTTT; CDR3: CSAQDFLRGAGTGELFF
J: TRBJ1-2; size: NA; D: TRBD1; V: TRBV6-2/TRBV6-3; DNA: TGTGCCAGCAGTTCTCAGGGGGTGGATATCTATGGCTACACCTTC; CDR3: CASSSQGVDIYGYTF
J: TRBJ2-7; size: NA; D: NA; V: TRBV12-3/TRBV12-4; DNA: TGTGCCAGCGGCCCGAGAGGTGCCACTTACGAGCAGTACTTC; CDR3: CASGPRGATYEQYF
J: TRBJ1-2; size: few; D: NA; V: TRBV12-3/TRBV12-4; DNA: TGTGCCAGCAGACCAAGACAGCCCGGTGGCTACACCTTC; CDR3: CASRPRQPGGYTF
J: TRBJ1-2; size: few; D: TRBD1; V: TRBV12-3/TRBV12-4; DNA: TGTGCCAGCAGCCGGTCTTTCGGACAGGGGGCGGATGGCTACACCTTC; CDR3: CASSRSFGQGADGYTF
J: TRBJ2-4; size: NA; D: TRBD1; V: TRBV5-1; DNA: TGCGCCAGCAGCTTGTGGGACAGAGCCAAAAACATTCAGTACTTC; CDR3: CASSLWDRAKNIQYF
J: TRBJ2-1; size: few; D: NA; V: TRBV18; DNA: TGTGCCAGCTCAGCTTCGGGTCCGTACAATGAGCAGTTCTTC; CDR3: CASSASGPYNEQFF
J: TRBJ2-4; size: NA; D: TRBD1; V: TRBV6-1; DNA: TGTGCCAGCAGTGAAAGGTGGCAGGGGGTCGACATGCAGTACTTC; CDR3: CASSERWQGVDMQYF
J: TRBJ2-3; size: NA; D: NA; V: TRBV27; DNA: TGTGCCAGCAGGGGGGTGCGGGCAGATACGCAGTATTTT; CDR3: CASRGVRADTQYF
J: TRBJ1-1; size: many; D: TRBD1; V: TRBV5-6; DNA: TGTGCCAGCAGCGAGGGACAGGTGAACACTGAAGCTTTCTTT; CDR3: CASSEGQVNTEAFF
J: TRBJ2-7; size: few; D: TRBD1; V: TRBV5-1; DNA: TGCGCCAGCAGCACAGGAGACAGGGGTTACGAGCAGTACTTC; CDR3: CASSTGDRGYEQYF
J: TRBJ2-3; size: few; D: TRBD2; V: TRBV20-1; DNA: TGCAGTGCCAGGACGGGGGGTACGCAGTATTTT; CDR3: CSARTGGTQYF
J: TRBJ1-1; size: NA; D: TRBD1; V: TRBV12-3/TRBV12-4; DNA: TGTGCCAGCAGAGACACGGGACAGGGGCGATCAGTGGCTTTCTTT; CDR3: CASRDTGQGRSVAFF
J: TRBJ1-5; size: few; D: TRBD1; V: TRBV5-4; DNA: TGTGCCAGCAGCTTGGAGCCAGGGGGGCAGCCCCAGCATTTT; CDR3: CASSLEPGGQPQHF
J: TRBJ2-7; size: many; D: NA; V: TRBV3-1; DNA: TGTGCCAGCAGCCAAGACGGGACGAGTGAGCAGTACTTC; CDR3: CASSQDGTSEQYF